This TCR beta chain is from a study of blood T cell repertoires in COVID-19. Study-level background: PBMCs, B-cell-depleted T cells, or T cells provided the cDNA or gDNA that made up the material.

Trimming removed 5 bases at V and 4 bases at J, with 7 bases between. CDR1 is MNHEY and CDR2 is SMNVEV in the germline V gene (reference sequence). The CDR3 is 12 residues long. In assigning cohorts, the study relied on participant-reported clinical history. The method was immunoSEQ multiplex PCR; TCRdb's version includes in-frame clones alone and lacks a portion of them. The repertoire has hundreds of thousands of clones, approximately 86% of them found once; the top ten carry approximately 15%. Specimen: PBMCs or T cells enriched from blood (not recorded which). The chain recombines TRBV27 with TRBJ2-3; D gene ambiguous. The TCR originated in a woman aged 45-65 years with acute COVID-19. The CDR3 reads CASSVGADTQYF. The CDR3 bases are TGTGCCAGCAGTGTTGGAGCAGATACGCAGTATTTT.